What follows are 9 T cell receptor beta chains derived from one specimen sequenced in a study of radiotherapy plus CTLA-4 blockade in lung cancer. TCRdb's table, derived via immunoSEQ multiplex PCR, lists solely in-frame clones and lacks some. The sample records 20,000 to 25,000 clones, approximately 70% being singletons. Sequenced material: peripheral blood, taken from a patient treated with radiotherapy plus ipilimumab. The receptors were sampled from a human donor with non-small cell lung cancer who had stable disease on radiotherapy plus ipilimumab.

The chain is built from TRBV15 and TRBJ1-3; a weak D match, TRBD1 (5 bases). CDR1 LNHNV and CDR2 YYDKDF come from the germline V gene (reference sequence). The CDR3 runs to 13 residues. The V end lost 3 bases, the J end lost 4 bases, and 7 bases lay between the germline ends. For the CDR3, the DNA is TGTGCCACCAGCAGGGGGCAGGGAAACACCATATATTTT. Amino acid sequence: CATSRGQGNTIYF.

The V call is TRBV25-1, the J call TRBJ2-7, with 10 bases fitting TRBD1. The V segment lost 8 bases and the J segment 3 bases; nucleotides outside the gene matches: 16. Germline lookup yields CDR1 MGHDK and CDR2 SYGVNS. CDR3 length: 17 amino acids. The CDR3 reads CASSLIGQGGRNYEQYF. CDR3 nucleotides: TGTGCCAGCTCCTTGATCGGACAGGGGGGTAGAAACTACGAGCAGTACTTC.

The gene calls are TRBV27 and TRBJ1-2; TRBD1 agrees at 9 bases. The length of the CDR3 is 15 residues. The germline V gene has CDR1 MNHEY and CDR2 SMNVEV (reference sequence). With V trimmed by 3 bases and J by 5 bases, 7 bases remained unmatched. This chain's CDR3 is CASSFKMDRGYGYTF. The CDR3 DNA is TGTGCCAGCAGTTTCAAAATGGACAGGGGATATGGCTACACCTTC.

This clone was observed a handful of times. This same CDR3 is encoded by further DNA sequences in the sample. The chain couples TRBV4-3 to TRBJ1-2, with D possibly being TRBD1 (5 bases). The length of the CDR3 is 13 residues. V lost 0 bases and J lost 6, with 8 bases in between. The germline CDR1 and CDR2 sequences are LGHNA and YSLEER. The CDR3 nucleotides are TGCGCCAGCAGCCAAGACAGGGTTAATGGCTACACCTTC. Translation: CASSQDRVNGYTF.

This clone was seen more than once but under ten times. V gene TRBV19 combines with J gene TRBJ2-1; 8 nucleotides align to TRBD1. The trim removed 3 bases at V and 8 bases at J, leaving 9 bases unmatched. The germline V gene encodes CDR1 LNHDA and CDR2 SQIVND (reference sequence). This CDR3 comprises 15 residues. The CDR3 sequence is CASSIIGTGRDEQFF. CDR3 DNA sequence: TGTGCCAGTAGTATTATCGGGACAGGAAGGGATGAGCAGTTCTTC. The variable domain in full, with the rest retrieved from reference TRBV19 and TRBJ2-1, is DGGITQSPKYLFRKEGQNVTLSCEQNLNHDAMYWYRQDPGQGLRLIYYSQIVNDFQKGDIAEGYSVSREKKESFPLTVTSAQKNPTAFYLCASSIIGTGRDEQFFGPGTRLTVL.

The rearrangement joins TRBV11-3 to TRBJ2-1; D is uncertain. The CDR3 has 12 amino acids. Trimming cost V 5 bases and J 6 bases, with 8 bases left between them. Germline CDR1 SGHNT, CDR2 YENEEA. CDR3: CASSPGSNEQFF. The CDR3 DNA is TGTGCCAGCAGCCCCGGTTCCAATGAGCAGTTCTTC.

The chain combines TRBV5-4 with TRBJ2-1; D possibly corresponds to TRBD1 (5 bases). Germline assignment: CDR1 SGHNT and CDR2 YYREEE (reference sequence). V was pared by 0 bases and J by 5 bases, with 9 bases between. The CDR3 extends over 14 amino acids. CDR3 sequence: CASSLAGRDNEQFF. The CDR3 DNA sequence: TGTGCCAGCAGCTTGGCCGGCAGGGACAATGAGCAGTTCTTC.

The CDR3 here is CASSLAGTGGEKLFF. The CDR3 DNA is TGTGCCAGCAGCCTAGCGGGGACAGGGGGTGAAAAACTGTTTTTT. The chain recombines TRBV5-5 with TRBJ1-4, with 11 bases lining up with TRBD1. Germline V lookup: CDR1 SGHKS, CDR2 YYEKEE (reference sequence). The CDR3 covers 15 residues. V was clipped by 4 bases and J by 7 bases; unmatched bases: 6.

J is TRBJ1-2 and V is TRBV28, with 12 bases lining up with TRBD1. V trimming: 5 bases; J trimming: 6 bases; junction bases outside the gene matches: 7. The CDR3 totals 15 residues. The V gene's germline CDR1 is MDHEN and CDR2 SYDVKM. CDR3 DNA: TGTGCCAGCAGTGGGACCGGGACAGGGGGCGATGGCTACACCTTC. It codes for CASSGTGTGGDGYTF.